This T cell receptor (beta chain) was obtained from a study of blood T cell repertoires in COVID-19. For the study at large: Some COVID-19 samples were acute and others convalescent; all came from the United States, Italy and Spain. The cDNA or gDNA used as material had been derived from T cells, B-cell-depleted T cells, or PBMCs.

This clone has just a few counts. This CDR3 has 14 residues. Germline V gene data show CDR1 as LGHDT and CDR2 as YNNKEL (reference sequence). Deletions cut 3 bases from V and 4 bases from J, with 12 bases between. Per the original methods: Scientists estimated how many nucleated cells there were by amplifying reference gene primers. This table comes from immunoSEQ multiplex PCR, and its TCRdb copy is limited to in-frame clones, with some not included. V and J calls and clone size are as listed in that table; D and trimming were resolved from the DNA. This table has about 160,000 clones, about three quarters appearing once.

The sequence derives from a man aged 55 to 69 with acute or convalescent COVID-19. The rearrangement uses TRBV3-1 (or the pseudogene TRBV3-2) and TRBJ1-2, with unresolved D. Sequenced material: peripheral blood. The CDR3 DNA is TGTGCCAGCAGCCATCGTTCCACTCTCTATGGCTACACCTTC. It encodes CASSHRSTLYGYTF.